Below, 20 T cell receptor beta chains from the same sample are listed, as sequenced in a study of long-term antiretroviral therapy in people with HIV. Runs used v3.0 of the immunoSEQ assay and were done at survey level. Using immunoSEQ multiplex PCR, the repertoire was profiled, and TCRdb retains in-frame clones only, with some absent. The repertoire holds about 28,000 clones, with about 94% as singletons. The sample was unsorted PBMCs, taken 6.2 years after starting antiretroviral therapy. The receptor set was obtained from a man in his forties with HIV.

The rearrangement uses TRBV19 and TRBJ2-2; unclear D gene. V lost 7 bases to trimming and J lost 1 base, with 10 bases between them. Germline V lookup: CDR1 LNHDA, CDR2 SQIVND (reference sequence). The CDR3 runs to 14 residues. CDR3 sequence: CASIGYLNTGELFF. Written as DNA, the CDR3 is TGTGCCAGTATCGGCTACCTGAACACCGGGGAGCTGTTTTTT.

The chain's CDR3 is CAISASAGEAKNIQYF. As DNA, the CDR3 is TGTGCCATCAGTGCGTCTGCGGGAGAAGCCAAAAACATTCAGTACTTC. This rearrangement joins TRBV10-3 to TRBJ2-4, with 7 positions matching TRBD2. CDR3 size: 16 residues. CDR1 and CDR2 from the germline V gene are ENHRY and SYGVKD. Unmatched junction bases numbered 6, after V lost 4 bases and J lost 0 bases.

The chain combines TRBV5-8 with TRBJ2-7, with D perhaps matching TRBD1 (6 bases). Germline CDR1 and CDR2: SGHTS and YDEGEE. The ends were cut back, 0 bases at V and 2 bases at J, with 15 bases in the middle. This CDR3 comprises 16 residues. The CDR3 DNA sequence: TGTGCCAGCAGCTTGGGCCTGGGGCAGGGGACCTACGAGCAGTACTTC. This sequence encodes CASSLGLGQGTYEQYF.

The V call is TRBV9, the J call TRBJ1-1; D remains unclear. V lost 0 bases and J 2 bases, leaving 8 bases between the germline ends. The germline V gene encodes CDR1 SGDLS and CDR2 YYNGEE. The CDR3 loop spans 14 amino acids. CDR3 in amino acids: CASSVAGSNTEAFF. In nucleotides, the CDR3 is TGTGCCAGCAGCGTAGCTGGTAGTAACACTGAAGCTTTCTTT.

This chain connects TRBV20-1 to TRBJ1-1; D is undetermined. Trimming shortened V by 3 bases and J by 11 bases, and 13 bases separated the two germline ends. The germline V gene has CDR1 DFQATT and CDR2 SNEGSKA (reference sequence). The CDR3 covers 11 residues. CDR3 protein: CSASGGEKAFF. The CDR3, as DNA: TGCAGTGCTAGTGGCGGGGAAAAGGCTTTCTTT.

This clone has a handful of counts. This chain connects TRBV21-1 to TRBJ2-7. TRBV21-1 is designated a pseudogene. The CDR3 is 14 residues long. Here the CDR3 reads CAKSSYTGSYEQYF. DNA for the CDR3: TGTGCCAAAAGCTCATACACTGGCTCCTACGAGCAGTACTTC.

The chain couples TRBV19 to TRBJ2-3, with D possibly matching TRBD1 (5 bases). Germline V lookup: CDR1 LNHDA, CDR2 SQIVND (reference sequence). V shed 6 bases and J shed 2 bases, with 15 bases lying between them. CDR3 length: 15 residues. For the CDR3, the DNA is TGTGCCAGTAGCAGCATCCTCGGACACACAGATACGCAGTATTTT. This sequence encodes CASSSILGHTDTQYF.

This chain uses TRBV5-8 with TRBJ1-1; tentative D call: TRBD1 (6 bases). This CDR3 contains 13 residues. Trimming left V 4 bases short and J 1 base short, with 8 bases between. Per the germline V gene, CDR1 is SGHTS and CDR2 is YDEGEE. CDR3 residues: CASSLTGNTEAFF. Here the CDR3 DNA reads TGTGCCAGCAGCCTGACAGGGAACACTGAAGCTTTCTTT.

The chain has TRBV30 and TRBJ2-1, with 7 nucleotides matching TRBD2. The CDR3 sequence is 17 residues long. Trimming removed 3 bases from V and 0 bases from J; junction bases left unmatched: 11. Germline V gene sequence: CDR1 GTSNPN, CDR2 SVGIG (reference sequence). The CDR3 region has the DNA TGTGCCTGGAGGGGCTTCCGAGCGGGAAGCTCCTACAATGAGCAGTTCTTC. This gives the protein CAWRGFRAGSSYNEQFF.

The chain couples TRBV29-1 to TRBJ2-1, with TRBD2 identical over 12 bases. From germline, CDR1 is SQVTM and CDR2 ANQGSEA. The CDR3 is made up of 15 amino acids. Trimming took 7 bases from V and 3 from J; bases not matched to a gene: 7. The DNA for the CDR3 is TGCAGCGCCTTGACTAGCGGGGGCCACTACAATGAGCAGTTCTTC. Its protein is CSALTSGGHYNEQFF.

The V and J genes are TRBV5-1 and TRBJ2-7, with D uncertain. The CDR3 is 14 amino acids. Germline assignment: CDR1 SGHRS and CDR2 YFSETQ. Trimming cost V 2 bases and J 0 bases, with 9 bases left between them. As DNA, the CDR3 is TGCGCCAGCAGCTTTCGGAACCCCTCCTACGAGCAGTACTTC. Translation gives CASSFRNPSYEQYF.

The chain joins TRBV4-1 to TRBJ1-5, with D unclear. V was trimmed by 0 bases and J by 7 bases, leaving 13 bases between them. The CDR3 covers 15 residues. CDR1 is MGHRA and CDR2 is YSYEKL in the germline V gene. CDR3 sequence reads: CASSQDNSWRQPQHF. DNA for the CDR3: TGCGCCAGCAGCCAAGATAATTCCTGGAGGCAGCCCCAGCATTTT.

This clone was found once. This rearrangement joins TRBV5-1 to TRBJ2-2, with 7 bases identical to TRBD2. CDR1 and CDR2 (germline): SGHRS, YFSETQ. With 0 bases clipped from V and 2 bases from J, the junction kept 7 bases outside the gene matches. The CDR3 has 17 amino acids. The CDR3 coding sequence is TGCGCCAGCAGCTTGGCTACGGGGGGAGTAAACACCGGGGAGCTGTTTTTT. Its protein is CASSLATGGVNTGELFF.

V and J are TRBV29-1 and TRBJ2-6; 7 bases match TRBD1. The CDR3 loop spans 14 amino acids. Germline assignment: CDR1 SQVTM and CDR2 ANQGSEA. The V segment lost 4 bases and the J segment 2 bases; nucleotides outside the gene matches: 2. The CDR3 here is CSVAGQTGANVLTF. As DNA, the CDR3 is TGCAGCGTTGCGGGACAGACTGGGGCCAACGTCCTGACTTTC.

This clone was picked up one time. The J gene is TRBJ2-2, the V gene TRBV6-4, with D hard to call. The germline gives CDR1 MRHNA, CDR2 SNTAGT. The CDR3 spans 14 residues. V lost 10 bases to trimming and J lost 0 bases, with 12 bases between them. CDR3: CATSDGSNTGELFF. CDR3 coding DNA: TGTGCCACCTCGGACGGATCGAACACCGGGGAGCTGTTTTTT.

The chain links TRBV10-2 to TRBJ2-1; 7 bases fit TRBD1. Germline CDR1 WSHSY, CDR2 SAAADI. This CDR3 is built from 13 residues. V lost 6 bases, J lost 5 bases, and 4 bases stayed unmatched. As DNA, the CDR3 is TGCGCCAGCAGGGGGACAGACAACAATGAGCAGTTCTTC. Its translation is CASRGTDNNEQFF.

The chain carries TRBV10-2 and TRBJ2-5, with D maybe TRBD2 (6 bases). Germline V gene sequence: CDR1 WSHSY, CDR2 SAAADI. Trimming pared 4 bases from V and 4 bases from J, leaving 13 bases between. The CDR3 covers 14 residues. In DNA form, the CDR3 reads TGCGCCAGCAGTGGGGGAGGTTGGGGAGAGACCCAGTACTTC. It codes for CASSGGGWGETQYF.

The J gene is TRBJ2-3, the V gene TRBV4-1; 9 bases match TRBD2. The CDR3 contains 16 residues. The germline gives CDR1 MGHRA, CDR2 YSYEKL. With V trimmed by 0 bases and J by 1 base, 2 bases remained unmatched. The CDR3 region is CASSQDASGGTDTQYF. The CDR3 coding sequence is TGCGCCAGCAGCCAAGATGCTAGCGGGGGCACAGATACGCAGTATTTT.

V gene TRBV4-2 combines with J gene TRBJ2-1; 12 nucleotides match TRBD2. CDR3 length equals 16 residues. Germline CDR1 LGHNA, CDR2 YNFKEQ. V lost 1 base to trimming and J lost 6 bases; unmatched junction nucleotides: 4. CDR3 in DNA: TGTGCCAGCAGCCAAGCCCTAGCGGGAGGGGTCAATGAGCAGTTCTTC. Amino acid sequence: CASSQALAGGVNEQFF.

This clone was seen only once. The V gene is TRBV28, the J gene TRBJ2-7; D could derive from TRBD1 or TRBD2 (6 bases each). The CDR3 length is 14 residues. Germline V gene sequence: CDR1 MDHEN, CDR2 SYDVKM. Trimming left V 3 bases short and J 2 bases short, with 11 bases between. The CDR3 DNA reads TGTGCCAGCAGTTTTCCGGGGGCCGCCTACGAGCAGTACTTC. This translates into CASSFPGAAYEQYF.